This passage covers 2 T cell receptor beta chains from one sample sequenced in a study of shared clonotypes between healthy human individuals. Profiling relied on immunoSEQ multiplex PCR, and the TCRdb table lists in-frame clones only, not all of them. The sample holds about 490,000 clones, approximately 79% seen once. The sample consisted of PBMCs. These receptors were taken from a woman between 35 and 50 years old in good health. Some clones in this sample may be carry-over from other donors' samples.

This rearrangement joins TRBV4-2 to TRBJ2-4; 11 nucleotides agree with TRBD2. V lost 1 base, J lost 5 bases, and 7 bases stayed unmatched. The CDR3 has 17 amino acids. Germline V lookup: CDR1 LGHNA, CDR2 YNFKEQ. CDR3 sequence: CASSQGFPGLAENIQYF. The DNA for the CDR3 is TGTGCCAGCAGCCAAGGATTTCCGGGACTAGCGGAAAACATTCAGTACTTC.

Here the CDR3 DNA reads TGTGCCAGCAACCAAACCCCCAAGGGGGACACTGAAGCTTTCTTT. Translated: CASNQTPKGDTEAFF. This chain links TRBV28 with TRBJ1-1; D may be TRBD1 (6 bases). V lost 7 bases and J 3 bases, leaving 18 bases between the germline ends. Germline-derived CDR1 and CDR2 are MDHEN and SYDVKM. This CDR3 is 15 amino acids long.